A single sample gave rise to the 2 T cell receptor beta chains below, sequenced in a study of cytomegalovirus exposure and HLA in healthy donors. The primer mix had 60 Vbeta and 13 Jbeta primers. Assay: immunoSEQ multiplex PCR; the TCRdb copy retains only in-frame clones and omits some. The data contain about 150,000 clones, approximately 80% of them seen just once; the ten biggest clones take up roughly 12%. The sample comprised PBMCs. These receptors originate from a man aged 30 to 39 in good health and CMV-seropositive.

The chain couples TRBV6-6 to TRBJ1-3; D unresolved. V shed 2 bases and J shed 0 bases, with 8 bases lying between them. This CDR3 has 15 amino acids. Looked up from germline, CDR1 is MNHNY and CDR2 is SVGAGI (reference sequence). CDR3 nucleotide sequence: TGTGCCAGCAGTTACGGCTCAGGCTCTGGAAACACCATATATTTT. This sequence encodes CASSYGSGSGNTIYF.

The genes are TRBV15 and TRBJ1-2, with unresolved D. The CDR3 covers 12 residues. CDR1 and CDR2 (germline): LNHNV, YYDKDF (reference sequence). The V end lost 0 bases, the J end lost 10 bases, and 9 bases lay between the germline ends. The DNA for the CDR3 is TGTGCCACCAGCAGAGATGGTACACCCTACACCTTC. Amino acids: CATSRDGTPYTF. The complete variable domain, with remaining parts taken from reference TRBV15 and TRBJ1-2, reads DAMVIQNPRYQVTQFGKPVTLSCSQTLNHNVMYWYQQKSSQAPKLLFHYYDKDFNNEADTPDNFQSRRPNTSFCFLDIRSPGLGDTAMYLCATSRDGTPYTFGSGTRLTVV.